The rows below give T cell receptor beta chains drawn from one sample of a study of blood T cell repertoires in COVID-19. Produced via immunoSEQ multiplex PCR; TCRdb's table is partial and in-frame only. The sample comprises some 150,000 clones, 78% of which are singletons, and roughly 14% rests with the top ten. Sequenced material: peripheral blood. These receptors all come from a woman aged 80 or over with acute or convalescent COVID-19. The CDR3 runs from the conserved cysteine through the conserved F or W. Fields, in order: V gene, J gene, D gene, clone size, CDR3 DNA, CDR3 protein. A D gene is named only where the DNA matches it firmly. Part of the rows lack a size; the others show once, few, many or a class for expanded clones.

V: TRBV18; J: TRBJ2-3; D: TRBD2; size: -; DNA: TGTGCCAGCTCACCACTTGGCGGGAGGGGCACAGATACGCAGTATTTT; CDR3: CASSPLGGRGTDTQYF
V: TRBV11-3; J: TRBJ2-2; D: -; size: -; DNA: TGTGCCAGCAGCTTGCAGGGCCGGGAGCTGTTTTTT; CDR3: CASSLQGRELFF
V: TRBV29-1; J: TRBJ1-2; D: -; size: -; DNA: TGCAGCGTTGTCCCAGGGGAAGGTGGCTACACCTTC; CDR3: CSVVPGEGGYTF
V: TRBV5-5; J: TRBJ1-2; D: -; size: -; DNA: TGTGCCAGCAGCCCCCAGGGCGGGGGGCTTTTTTATGGCTACACCTTC; CDR3: CASSPQGGGLFYGYTF
V: TRBV6-5; J: TRBJ2-7; D: -; size: -; DNA: TGTGCCAGCATTAGCGCAGTACTGTTGGGCTACGAGCAGTACTTC; CDR3: CASISAVLLGYEQYF
V: TRBV27; J: TRBJ2-7; D: -; size: -; DNA: TGTGCCAGCAGTACAGGTGGTGGGACCTACGAGCAGTACTTC; CDR3: CASSTGGGTYEQYF
V: TRBV12-3/TRBV12-4; J: TRBJ1-5; D: -; size: -; DNA: TGTGCCAGCAAGCAGGGCGGTAATCAGCCCCAGCATTTT; CDR3: CASKQGGNQPQHF
V: TRBV4-2; J: TRBJ2-1; D: TRBD2; size: -; DNA: TGTGCCAGCAGCCAACGTGGACTAGCGGGGGGGCTCAATGAGCAGTTCTTC; CDR3: CASSQRGLAGGLNEQFF
V: TRBV18; J: TRBJ2-4; D: -; size: -; DNA: TGTGCCAGCTCACCACCGGGGCAGGGGAGCGACATTCAGTACTTC; CDR3: CASSPPGQGSDIQYF
V: TRBV18; J: TRBJ2-2; D: -; size: -; DNA: TGTGCCAGCTCACCCCTCGCCGGGGAGCTGTTTTTT; CDR3: CASSPLAGELFF
V: TRBV6-5; J: TRBJ2-7; D: TRBD1; size: -; DNA: TGTGCCAGCAGACCCGGACAGGCCTACGAGCAGTACTTC; CDR3: CASRPGQAYEQYF
V: TRBV2; J: TRBJ1-6; D: TRBD1; size: -; DNA: TGTGCCAGCAGTGTTGAACAGGGGAATTCACCCCTCCACTTT; CDR3: CASSVEQGNSPLHF
V: TRBV13; J: TRBJ1-6; D: -; size: -; DNA: TGTGCCAGCAGCTTATTCCAGGGGCCGGGGACACCCCTCCACTTT; CDR3: CASSLFQGPGTPLHF
V: TRBV6-5; J: TRBJ1-1; D: -; size: few; DNA: TGTGCCAGCAGTTACGGGAGGTCCCCTGAAGCTTTCTTT; CDR3: CASSYGRSPEAFF
V: TRBV11-2; J: TRBJ1-2; D: TRBD1; size: -; DNA: TGTGCCAGCAGCTTCGCCGGGACAGACTATGGCTACACCTTC; CDR3: CASSFAGTDYGYTF
V: TRBV6-6; J: TRBJ1-1; D: -; size: few; DNA: TGTGCCAGCAGTTCCCCAGGGCTTGAAGCTTTCTTT; CDR3: CASSSPGLEAFF
V: TRBV10-1; J: TRBJ2-3; D: TRBD1; size: -; DNA: TGCGCCAGCAGTAGGGGACAGGGAACAATTGATACGCAGTATTTT; CDR3: CASSRGQGTIDTQYF
V: TRBV28; J: TRBJ2-7; D: TRBD1; size: -; DNA: TGTGCCAGTACGAGGGGGCCTCAGCGCTACGAGCAGTACTTC; CDR3: CASTRGPQRYEQYF
V: TRBV6-2/TRBV6-3; J: TRBJ2-2; D: TRBD2; size: few; DNA: TGTGCCAGCAGTTACCTCCCCCGGACTAGCGGGAGGTCGGTCACCGGGGAGCTGTTTTTT; CDR3: CASSYLPRTSGRSVTGELFF
V: TRBV6-5; J: TRBJ2-3; D: TRBD2; size: few; DNA: TGTGCCAGCAGGACTAGCGCCGCGGATACGCAGTATTTT; CDR3: CASRTSAADTQYF
V: TRBV6-5; J: TRBJ2-3; D: -; size: few; DNA: TGTGCCAGCGCCCTCAGGAAGTCGACAGATACGCAGTATTTT; CDR3: CASALRKSTDTQYF
V: TRBV2; J: TRBJ2-4; D: TRBD1; size: -; DNA: TGTGCCAGCAGTGGGGGACAGGGGACGCCCAAAAACATTCAGTACTTC; CDR3: CASSGGQGTPKNIQYF
V: TRBV7-3; J: TRBJ1-5; D: -; size: -; DNA: TGTGCCAGCAGCAAGGGTCCAGGGGATCAGCCCCAGCATTTT; CDR3: CASSKGPGDQPQHF
V: TRBV30; J: TRBJ2-2; D: TRBD1; size: -; DNA: TGTGCCTGGAGTCCGGGACAGGGTGTAACCGGGGAGCTGTTTTTT; CDR3: CAWSPGQGVTGELFF
V: TRBV7-9; J: TRBJ1-2; D: TRBD1; size: -; DNA: TGTGCCAGCAGCGGACAGGTCAACTATGGCTACACCTTC; CDR3: CASSGQVNYGYTF
V: TRBV5-1; J: TRBJ1-1; D: TRBD1; size: -; DNA: TGCGCCAGCAGCCGCGGACAGGGGACTGAAGCTTTCTTT; CDR3: CASSRGQGTEAFF
V: TRBV18; J: TRBJ1-1; D: TRBD1; size: once; DNA: TGTGCCAGCTCACCCCCGAGGGGGCAGACTGAAGCTTTCTTT; CDR3: CASSPPRGQTEAFF
V: TRBV6-5; J: TRBJ2-7; D: -; size: few; DNA: TGTGCCAGCATGGCGGCAGCAAATACCTACGAGCAGTACTTC; CDR3: CASMAAANTYEQYF
V: TRBV28; J: TRBJ2-2; D: -; size: -; DNA: TGTGCCAGCAGTCTACAGAGTCGGCGGGCCGGGGAGCTGTTTTTT; CDR3: CASSLQSRRAGELFF
V: TRBV7-8; J: TRBJ2-7; D: TRBD2; size: -; DNA: TGTGCCAGCAGCCGATTTCCGAGCGGGGCGAGCTCCTACGAGCAGTACTTC; CDR3: CASSRFPSGASSYEQYF
V: TRBV6-2/TRBV6-3; J: TRBJ2-1; D: TRBD2; size: -; DNA: TGTGCCAGCAGTTACCTCGGGACTAGCGGGGGAGCATACAATGAGCAGTTCTTC; CDR3: CASSYLGTSGGAYNEQFF
V: TRBV6-1; J: TRBJ2-1; D: -; size: -; DNA: TGTGCCAGCAGTGAGCCGGGAGATACAAATGAGCAGTTCTTC; CDR3: CASSEPGDTNEQFF
V: TRBV12-3/TRBV12-4; J: TRBJ1-2; D: -; size: -; DNA: TGTGCCAGCAGCCTGGGGCCTAACTATGGCTACACCTTC; CDR3: CASSLGPNYGYTF
V: TRBV2; J: TRBJ2-3; D: TRBD2; size: -; DNA: TGTGCCAGCAGTGAAGCGCGGGGGGGCAGGACAGATACGCAGTATTTT; CDR3: CASSEARGGRTDTQYF
V: TRBV19; J: TRBJ1-6; D: TRBD1; size: -; DNA: TGTGCCAGTAATTCACCTACCGGGACAGGGGGCGTGGGACCCCTCCACTTT; CDR3: CASNSPTGTGGVGPLHF
V: TRBV5-1; J: TRBJ1-2; D: -; size: -; DNA: TGCGCCAGCAGCTTGGAACAGGGCAACTATGGCTACACCTTC; CDR3: CASSLEQGNYGYTF
V: TRBV27; J: TRBJ2-7; D: TRBD1; size: -; DNA: TGTGCCAGCAGTTTAGACAGGGGAACCTACGAGCAGTACTTC; CDR3: CASSLDRGTYEQYF
V: TRBV28; J: TRBJ2-1; D: TRBD2; size: -; DNA: TGTGCCAGCATCAGAGCGGGAGACTCCTACAATGAGCAGTTCTTC; CDR3: CASIRAGDSYNEQFF
V: TRBV2; J: TRBJ2-5; D: -; size: few; DNA: TGTGCCAGCACTGCTAGAATGTCGGAGACCCAGTACTTC; CDR3: CASTARMSETQYF
V: TRBV7-9; J: TRBJ2-7; D: -; size: -; DNA: TGTGCCAGCAGCTCAACCGACTTACAGTACTTC; CDR3: CASSSTDLQYF
V: TRBV24-1; J: TRBJ2-1; D: -; size: -; DNA: TGTGCCACGTCTAGTAATATGGGCAATGAGCAGTTCTTC; CDR3: CATSSNMGNEQFF
V: TRBV6-6; J: TRBJ1-5; D: -; size: few; DNA: TGTGCCAGCAGTCAACAGGGATATACTACACCTAGCAATCAGCCCCAGCATTTT; CDR3: CASSQQGYTTPSNQPQHF
V: TRBV19; J: TRBJ1-1; D: -; size: -; DNA: TGTGCCAGTTCCGTCCTGACAGCTATGAACACTGAAGCTTTCTTT; CDR3: CASSVLTAMNTEAFF
V: TRBV29-1; J: TRBJ2-7; D: TRBD2; size: -; DNA: TGCAGCGTTGTGCCAGCGGGGGGGTCGTACGAGCAGTACTTC; CDR3: CSVVPAGGSYEQYF
V: TRBV27; J: TRBJ2-7; D: TRBD2; size: -; DNA: TGTGCCAGCGGAGGACTAGCGGGAGGGTTTAAGTACGAGCAGTACTTC; CDR3: CASGGLAGGFKYEQYF
V: TRBV15; J: TRBJ2-3; D: -; size: -; DNA: TGTGCCACCAGCAGAGAAGAGGGGACACATTTAACTAGCACAGATACGCAGTATTTT; CDR3: CATSREEGTHLTSTDTQYF
V: TRBV7-2; J: TRBJ2-1; D: -; size: -; DNA: TGTGCCAGCAGCTTGAGCTCCTACAATGAGCAGTTCTTC; CDR3: CASSLSSYNEQFF
V: TRBV18; J: TRBJ2-5; D: TRBD1; size: -; DNA: TGTGCCAGCTCACCGGGACAGGGGATCATAGAGACCCAGTACTTC; CDR3: CASSPGQGIIETQYF
V: TRBV19; J: TRBJ2-1; D: -; size: once; DNA: TGTGCCAGTAGTATAGTCGGGGTGAGCTCCTACAATGAGCAGTTCTTC; CDR3: CASSIVGVSSYNEQFF
V: TRBV19; J: TRBJ1-5; D: TRBD1; size: few; DNA: TGTGCCAGTAGTTCACTCAACAGGGGCAGGGGCAATCAGCCCCAGCATTTT; CDR3: CASSSLNRGRGNQPQHF
V: TRBV5-4; J: TRBJ1-3; D: -; size: -; DNA: TGTGCCAGCAGCTTGGCCGCTGGGGAGAGAAACACCATATATTTT; CDR3: CASSLAAGERNTIYF
V: TRBV6-6; J: TRBJ2-7; D: -; size: few; DNA: TGTGCCAGCAGTTACTCTCTTCAAAGCGCCTACGAGCAGTACTTC; CDR3: CASSYSLQSAYEQYF
V: TRBV30; J: TRBJ1-5; D: -; size: few; DNA: TGTGCCTGGAGTGGAACAGCTTCAACCAATCAGCCCCAGCATTTT; CDR3: CAWSGTASTNQPQHF
V: TRBV10-1; J: TRBJ2-1; D: -; size: -; DNA: TGCGCCAGCAGTGAAGTTACCGACAGTTCCTACAATGAGCAGTTCTTC; CDR3: CASSEVTDSSYNEQFF
V: TRBV6-1; J: TRBJ1-1; D: -; size: few; DNA: TGTGCCAGCAGTGAAGTCGCCCAGGTGACTGAAGCTTTCTTT; CDR3: CASSEVAQVTEAFF
V: TRBV30; J: TRBJ2-1; D: TRBD2; size: -; DNA: TGTGCCTGGAGTGTACGAGCGGGGGCGCTGACGGATGAGCAGTTCTTC; CDR3: CAWSVRAGALTDEQFF
V: TRBV9; J: TRBJ1-2; D: -; size: -; DNA: TGTGCCAGCAGCGTATTGGCCGGGGGGAATGGCTACACCTTC; CDR3: CASSVLAGGNGYTF
V: TRBV18; J: TRBJ2-1; D: TRBD2; size: -; DNA: TGTGCCAGCTCACTTGATTCCCCGGGGGGGGTCAATGAGCAGTTCTTC; CDR3: CASSLDSPGGVNEQFF
V: TRBV30; J: TRBJ1-1; D: -; size: -; DNA: TGTGCCTGGAGTCAAGGAGGTAACACTGAAGCTTTCTTT; CDR3: CAWSQGGNTEAFF
V: TRBV18; J: TRBJ1-1; D: -; size: -; DNA: TGTGCCAGCTCACCTGTCTTTGGACAGAACACTGAAGCTTTCTTT; CDR3: CASSPVFGQNTEAFF